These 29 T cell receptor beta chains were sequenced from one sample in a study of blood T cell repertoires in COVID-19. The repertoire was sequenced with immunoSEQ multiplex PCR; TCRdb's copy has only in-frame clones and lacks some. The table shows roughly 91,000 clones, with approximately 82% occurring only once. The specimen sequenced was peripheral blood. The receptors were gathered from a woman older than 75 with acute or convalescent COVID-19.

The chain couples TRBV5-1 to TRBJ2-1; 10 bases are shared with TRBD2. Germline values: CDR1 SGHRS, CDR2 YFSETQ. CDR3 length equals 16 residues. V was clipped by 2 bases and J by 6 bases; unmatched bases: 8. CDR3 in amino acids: CASSLGTASGSNEQFF. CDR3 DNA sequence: TGCGCCAGCAGCTTAGGGACGGCTAGCGGGAGCAATGAGCAGTTCTTC.

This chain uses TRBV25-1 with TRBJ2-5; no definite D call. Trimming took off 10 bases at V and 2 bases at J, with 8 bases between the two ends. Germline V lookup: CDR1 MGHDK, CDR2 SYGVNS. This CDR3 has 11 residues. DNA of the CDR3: TGTGCCACTTACTTTCAAGAGACCCAGTACTTC. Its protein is CATYFQETQYF.

The CDR3 loop reads CASSLQAANYGYTF. CDR3 nucleotide sequence: TGTGCCAGCAGTTTACAGGCGGCTAACTATGGCTACACCTTC. The chain recombines TRBV6-2 or TRBV6-3 with TRBJ1-2, with D maybe TRBD1 (5 bases). Germline V gene lookup returns CDR1 MNHEY and CDR2 SVGEGT. V gave up 4 bases and J gave up 0 bases, with 9 bases separating them. CDR3 size: 14 residues.

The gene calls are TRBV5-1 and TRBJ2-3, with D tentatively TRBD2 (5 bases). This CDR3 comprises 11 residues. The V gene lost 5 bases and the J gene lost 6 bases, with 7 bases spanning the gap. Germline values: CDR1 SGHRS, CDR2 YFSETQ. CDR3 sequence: CASRRGDTQYF. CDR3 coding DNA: TGCGCCAGCAGGCGCGGGGATACGCAGTATTTT.

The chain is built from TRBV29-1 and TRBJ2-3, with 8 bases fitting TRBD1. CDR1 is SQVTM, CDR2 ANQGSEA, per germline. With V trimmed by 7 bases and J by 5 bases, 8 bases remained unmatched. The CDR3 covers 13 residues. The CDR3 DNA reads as TGCAGCGCTAATCAGGGGGCAGGAGATACGCAGTATTTT. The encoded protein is CSANQGAGDTQYF.

CDR3 coding DNA: TGCGCCAGCAGCTTCGGGACTAGCGGGGCTACAGATACGCAGTATTTT. It yields the protein CASSFGTSGATDTQYF. The chain combines TRBV5-1 with TRBJ2-3; 13 bases map to TRBD2. CDR3 size: 16 residues. The trim removed 2 bases at V and 3 bases at J, leaving 3 bases unmatched. Germline V gives CDR1 SGHRS, CDR2 YFSETQ.

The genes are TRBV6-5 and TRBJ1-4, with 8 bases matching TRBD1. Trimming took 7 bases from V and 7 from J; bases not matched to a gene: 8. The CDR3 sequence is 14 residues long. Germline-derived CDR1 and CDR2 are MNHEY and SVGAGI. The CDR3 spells CASIPRGLSEKLFF. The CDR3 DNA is TGTGCCAGCATCCCCAGGGGGCTGAGTGAAAAACTGTTTTTT.

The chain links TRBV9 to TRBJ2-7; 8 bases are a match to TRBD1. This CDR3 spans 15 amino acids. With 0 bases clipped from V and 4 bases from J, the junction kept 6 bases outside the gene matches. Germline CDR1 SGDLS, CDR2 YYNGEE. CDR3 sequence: CASSVETGTGYEQYF. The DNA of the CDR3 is TGTGCCAGCAGCGTAGAGACCGGGACAGGATACGAGCAGTACTTC.

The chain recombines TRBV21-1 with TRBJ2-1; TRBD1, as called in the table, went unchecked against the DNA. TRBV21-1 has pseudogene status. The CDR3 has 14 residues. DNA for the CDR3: TGTGCCAGCAGCAGGTGGGACAGGGAGTATGAGCAGTTCTTC. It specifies CASSRWDREYEQFF.

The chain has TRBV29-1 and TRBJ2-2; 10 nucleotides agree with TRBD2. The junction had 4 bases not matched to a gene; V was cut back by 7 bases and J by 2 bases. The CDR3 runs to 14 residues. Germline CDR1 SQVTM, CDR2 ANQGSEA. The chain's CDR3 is CSAGLAANTGELFF. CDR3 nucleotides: TGCAGCGCCGGACTAGCGGCAAACACCGGGGAGCTGTTTTTT.

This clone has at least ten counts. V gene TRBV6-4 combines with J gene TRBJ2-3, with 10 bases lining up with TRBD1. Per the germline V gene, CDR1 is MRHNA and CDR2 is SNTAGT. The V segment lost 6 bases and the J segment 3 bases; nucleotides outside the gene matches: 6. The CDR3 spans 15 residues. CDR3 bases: TGTGCCAGCAGGAGACAGGGGGCTTTGACAGATACGCAGTATTTT. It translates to CASRRQGALTDTQYF.

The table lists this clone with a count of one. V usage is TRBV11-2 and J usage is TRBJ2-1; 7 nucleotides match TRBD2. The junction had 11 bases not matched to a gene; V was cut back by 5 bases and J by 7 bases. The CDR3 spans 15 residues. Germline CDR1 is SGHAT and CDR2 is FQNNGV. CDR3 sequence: CASSLSDTGGNEQFF. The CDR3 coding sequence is TGTGCCAGCAGCCTATCGGACACCGGGGGGAATGAGCAGTTCTTC. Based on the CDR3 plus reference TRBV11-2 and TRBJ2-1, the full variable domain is EAGVAQSPRYKIIEKRQSVAFWCNPISGHATLYWYQQILGQGPKLLIQFQNNGVVDDSQLPKDRFSAERLKGVDSTLKIQPAKLEDSAVYLCASSLSDTGGNEQFFGPGTRLTVL.

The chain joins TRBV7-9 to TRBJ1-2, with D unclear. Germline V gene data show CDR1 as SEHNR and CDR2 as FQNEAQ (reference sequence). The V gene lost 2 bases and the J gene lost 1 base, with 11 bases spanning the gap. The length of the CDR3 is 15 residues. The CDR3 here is CASSLNALNNYGYTF. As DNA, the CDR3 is TGTGCCAGCAGCTTAAATGCGTTGAATAACTATGGCTACACCTTC. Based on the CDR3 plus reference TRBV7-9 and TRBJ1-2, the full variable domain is DTGVSQNPRHKITKRGQNVTFRCDPISEHNRLYWYRQTLGQGPEFLTYFQNEAQLEKSRLLSDRFSAERPKGSFSTLEIQRTEQGDSAMYLCASSLNALNNYGYTFGSGTRLTVV.

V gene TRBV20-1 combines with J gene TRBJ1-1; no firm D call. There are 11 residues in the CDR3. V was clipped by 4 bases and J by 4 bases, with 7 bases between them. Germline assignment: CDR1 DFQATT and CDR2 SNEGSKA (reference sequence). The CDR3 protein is CSAIRGTEAFF. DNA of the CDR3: TGCAGTGCTATTCGGGGCACTGAAGCTTTCTTT.

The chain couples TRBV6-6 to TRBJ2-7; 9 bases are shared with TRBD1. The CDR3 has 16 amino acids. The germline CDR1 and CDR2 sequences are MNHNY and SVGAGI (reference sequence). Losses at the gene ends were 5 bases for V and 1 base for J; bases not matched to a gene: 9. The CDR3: CASSLYRGQGSYEQYF. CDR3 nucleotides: TGTGCCAGCAGTCTTTACAGGGGGCAGGGGTCCTACGAGCAGTACTTC.

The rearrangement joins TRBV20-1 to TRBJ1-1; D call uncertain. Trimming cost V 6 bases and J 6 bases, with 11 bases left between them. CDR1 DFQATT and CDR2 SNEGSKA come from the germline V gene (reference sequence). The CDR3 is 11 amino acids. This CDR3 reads CSAKSLSEAFF. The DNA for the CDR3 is TGCAGTGCAAAGAGTCTCTCTGAAGCTTTCTTT.

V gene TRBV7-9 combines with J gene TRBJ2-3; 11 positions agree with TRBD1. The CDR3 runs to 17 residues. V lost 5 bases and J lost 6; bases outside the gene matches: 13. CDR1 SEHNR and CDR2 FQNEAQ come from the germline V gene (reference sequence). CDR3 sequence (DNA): TGTGCCAGCAGCCTCGGACAGGGGGCGCGTTCGAGGGATACGCAGTATTTT. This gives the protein CASSLGQGARSRDTQYF.

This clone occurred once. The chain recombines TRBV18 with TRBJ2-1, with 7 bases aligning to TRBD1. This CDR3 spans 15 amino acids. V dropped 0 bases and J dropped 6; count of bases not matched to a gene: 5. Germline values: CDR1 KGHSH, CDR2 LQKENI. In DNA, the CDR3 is TGTGCCAGCTCACCACCGGGACAGCTACTCAATGAGCAGTTCTTC. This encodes CASSPPGQLLNEQFF.

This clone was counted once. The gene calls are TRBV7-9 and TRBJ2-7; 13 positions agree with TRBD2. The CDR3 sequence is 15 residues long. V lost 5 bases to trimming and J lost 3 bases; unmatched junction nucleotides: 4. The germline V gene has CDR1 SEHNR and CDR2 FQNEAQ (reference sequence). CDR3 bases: TGTGCCAGCAGCCCACGGACTAGCGGGAGCTACGAGCAGTACTTC. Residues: CASSPRTSGSYEQYF.

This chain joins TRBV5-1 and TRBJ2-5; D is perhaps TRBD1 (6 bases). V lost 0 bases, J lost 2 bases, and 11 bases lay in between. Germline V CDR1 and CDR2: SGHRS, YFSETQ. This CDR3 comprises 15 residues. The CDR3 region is CASSLAGQFQETQYF. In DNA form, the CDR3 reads TGCGCCAGCAGCTTGGCCGGACAGTTTCAAGAGACCCAGTACTTC.

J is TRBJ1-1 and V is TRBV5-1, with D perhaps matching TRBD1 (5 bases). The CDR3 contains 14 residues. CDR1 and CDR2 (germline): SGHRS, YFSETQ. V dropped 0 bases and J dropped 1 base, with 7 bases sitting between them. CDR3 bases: TGCGCCAGCAGCTTGGCCGGACAGAACACTGAAGCTTTCTTT. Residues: CASSLAGQNTEAFF.

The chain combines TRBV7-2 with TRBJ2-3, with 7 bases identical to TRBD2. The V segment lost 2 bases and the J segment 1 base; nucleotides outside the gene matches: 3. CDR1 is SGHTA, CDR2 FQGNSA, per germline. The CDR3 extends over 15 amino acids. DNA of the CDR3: TGTGCCAGCAGCTTATTGGGAGGGGGCACAGATACGCAGTATTTT. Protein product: CASSLLGGGTDTQYF.

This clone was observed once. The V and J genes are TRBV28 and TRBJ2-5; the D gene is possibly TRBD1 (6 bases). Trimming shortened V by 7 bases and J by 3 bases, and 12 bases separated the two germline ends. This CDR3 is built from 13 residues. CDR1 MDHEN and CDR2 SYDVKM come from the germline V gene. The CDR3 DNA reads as TGTGCCAGCATGAAGGCAGGGGAAGAGACCCAGTACTTC. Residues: CASMKAGEETQYF.

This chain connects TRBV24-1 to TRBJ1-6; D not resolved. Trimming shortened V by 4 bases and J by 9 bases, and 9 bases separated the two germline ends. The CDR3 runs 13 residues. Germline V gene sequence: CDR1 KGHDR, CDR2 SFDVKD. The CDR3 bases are TGTGCCACCAGTGAGGATGGAGGTTCACCCCTCCACTTT. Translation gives CATSEDGGSPLHF.

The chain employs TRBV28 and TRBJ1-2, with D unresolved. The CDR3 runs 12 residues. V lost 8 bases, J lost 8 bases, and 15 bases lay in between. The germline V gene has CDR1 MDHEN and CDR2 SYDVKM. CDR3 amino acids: CASYIGIRGYTF. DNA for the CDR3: TGTGCCAGCTATATCGGGATTCGGGGCTACACCTTC.

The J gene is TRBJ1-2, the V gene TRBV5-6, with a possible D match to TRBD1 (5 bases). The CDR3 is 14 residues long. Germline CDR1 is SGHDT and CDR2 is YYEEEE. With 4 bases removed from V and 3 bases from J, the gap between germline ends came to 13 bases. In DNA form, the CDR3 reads TGTGCCAGCAGCAAGCAGGGAAGCGACTATGGCTACACCTTC. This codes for CASSKQGSDYGYTF.

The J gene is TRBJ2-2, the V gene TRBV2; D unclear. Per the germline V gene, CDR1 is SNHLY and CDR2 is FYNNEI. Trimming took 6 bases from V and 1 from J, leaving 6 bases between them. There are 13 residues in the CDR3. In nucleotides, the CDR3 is TGTGCCAGCAGCTCAGTGAACACCGGGGAGCTGTTTTTT. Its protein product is CASSSVNTGELFF.

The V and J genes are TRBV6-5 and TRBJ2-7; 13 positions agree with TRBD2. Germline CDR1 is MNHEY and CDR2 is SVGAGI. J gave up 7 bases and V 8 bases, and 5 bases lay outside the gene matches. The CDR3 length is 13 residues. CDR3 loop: CASLETSGGEQYF. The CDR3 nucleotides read TGTGCCAGCCTGGAGACTAGCGGGGGGGAGCAGTACTTC.

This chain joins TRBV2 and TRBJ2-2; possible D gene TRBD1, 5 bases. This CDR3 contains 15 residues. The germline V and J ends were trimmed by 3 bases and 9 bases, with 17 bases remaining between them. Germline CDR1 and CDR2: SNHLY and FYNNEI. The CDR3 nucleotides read TGTGCCAGCAGTGACCAGGTCTCAGGGAATAGGGAGCTGTTTTTT. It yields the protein CASSDQVSGNRELFF.